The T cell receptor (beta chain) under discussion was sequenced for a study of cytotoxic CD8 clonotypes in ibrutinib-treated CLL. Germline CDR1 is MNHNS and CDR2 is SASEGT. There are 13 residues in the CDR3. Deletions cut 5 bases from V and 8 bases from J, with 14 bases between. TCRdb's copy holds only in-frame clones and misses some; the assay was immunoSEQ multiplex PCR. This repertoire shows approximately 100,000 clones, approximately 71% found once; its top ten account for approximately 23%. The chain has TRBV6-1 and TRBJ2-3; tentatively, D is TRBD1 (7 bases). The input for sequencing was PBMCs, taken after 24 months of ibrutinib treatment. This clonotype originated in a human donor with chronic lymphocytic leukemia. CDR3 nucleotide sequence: TGTGCCAGCAGTACGGGAGACAGGGCTACGCAGTATTTT. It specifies CASSTGDRATQYF.